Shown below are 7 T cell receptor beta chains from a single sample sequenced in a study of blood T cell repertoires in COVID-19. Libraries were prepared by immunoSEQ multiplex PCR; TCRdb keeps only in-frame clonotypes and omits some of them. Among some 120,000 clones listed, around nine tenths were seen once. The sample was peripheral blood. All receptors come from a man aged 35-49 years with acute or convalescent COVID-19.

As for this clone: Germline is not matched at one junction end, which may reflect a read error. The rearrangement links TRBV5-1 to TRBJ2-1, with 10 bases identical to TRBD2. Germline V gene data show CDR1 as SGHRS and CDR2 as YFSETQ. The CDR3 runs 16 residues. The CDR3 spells CATSPQTSGKYNEQFF. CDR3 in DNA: TGCGCCACCAGCCCCCAAACTAGCGGGAAATACAATGAGCAGTTCTTC.

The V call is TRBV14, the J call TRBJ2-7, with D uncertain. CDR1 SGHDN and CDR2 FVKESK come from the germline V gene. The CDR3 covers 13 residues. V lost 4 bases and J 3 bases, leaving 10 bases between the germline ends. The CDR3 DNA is TGTGCCAGCAGCCGACAACACGTCTACGAGCAGTACTTC. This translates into CASSRQHVYEQYF.

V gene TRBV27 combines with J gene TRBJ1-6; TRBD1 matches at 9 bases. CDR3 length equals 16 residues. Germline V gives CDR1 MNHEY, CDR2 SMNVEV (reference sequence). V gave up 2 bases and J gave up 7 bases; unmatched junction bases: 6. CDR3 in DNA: TGTGCCAGCAGTTTACTTGGGGACAGGGAGAATTCACCCCTCCACTTT. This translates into CASSLLGDRENSPLHF.

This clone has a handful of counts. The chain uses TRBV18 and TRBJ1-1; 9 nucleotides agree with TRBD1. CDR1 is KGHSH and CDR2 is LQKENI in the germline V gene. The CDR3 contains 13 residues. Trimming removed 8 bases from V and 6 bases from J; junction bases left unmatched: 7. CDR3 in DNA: TGTGCCAGCCGGGGACAGGGAGTTCCTGAAGCTTTCTTT. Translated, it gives CASRGQGVPEAFF.

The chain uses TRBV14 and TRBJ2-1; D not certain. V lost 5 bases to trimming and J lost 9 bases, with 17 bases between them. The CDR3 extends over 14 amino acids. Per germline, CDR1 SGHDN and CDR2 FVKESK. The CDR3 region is CASSALSSYGEQFF. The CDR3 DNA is TGTGCCAGCAGCGCACTGAGTTCATACGGTGAGCAGTTCTTC.

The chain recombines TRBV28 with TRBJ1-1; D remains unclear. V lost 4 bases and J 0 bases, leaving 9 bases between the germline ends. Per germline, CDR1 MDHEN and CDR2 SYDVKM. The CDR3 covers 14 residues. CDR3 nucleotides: TGTGCCAGCAGTTCCCCCCATTTGAACACTGAAGCTTTCTTT. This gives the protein CASSSPHLNTEAFF.

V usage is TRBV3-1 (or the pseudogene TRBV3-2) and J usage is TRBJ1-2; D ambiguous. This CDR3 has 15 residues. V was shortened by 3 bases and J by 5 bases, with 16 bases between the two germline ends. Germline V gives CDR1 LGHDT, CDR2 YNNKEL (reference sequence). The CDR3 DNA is TGTGCCAGCAGCCAGGGGAGTCTCGTAGGGTATGGCTACACCTTC. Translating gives CASSQGSLVGYGYTF.